This T cell receptor beta chain was captured in a study of blood T cell repertoires in COVID-19. Background on the study: The samples span acute and convalescent COVID-19 from the United States, Italy and Spain. T cells, B-cell-depleted T cells, or PBMCs provided the cDNA or gDNA that served as material.

Participants, about 18 to 90 years old, spanned about 26 US areas. Resolution of symptoms, clearance, or two negative PCRs was present in recovered Cohort 3 donors. The method was immunoSEQ multiplex PCR; TCRdb's version includes in-frame clones alone and lacks a portion of them. This sample has a few hundred thousand clones, with approximately 85% found just once. The CDR3 is made up of 15 amino acids. Deletions cut 3 bases from V and 2 bases from J, with 13 bases between. Germline V gene data show CDR1 as LNHDA and CDR2 as SQIVND (reference sequence). The specimen was PBMCs or T cells enriched from blood (not recorded which). The rearrangement links TRBV19 to TRBJ2-5, with D possibly TRBD1 on 5 matching bases. This clonotype was obtained from a man aged 30 to 45 who had recovered from COVID-19. The CDR3 DNA reads as TGTGCCAGTAGTATTAGGGCGGACACTCAAGAGACCCAGTACTTC. It is translated as CASSIRADTQETQYF.